These 12 T cell receptor beta chains were all obtained from the same sample, sequenced in a study of blood T cells in healthy people across ages. Primed by a sample-barcoded 5' primer and a J-beta primer mix, a second PCR proceeded for 7 to 11 cycles. TCRdb independently ran MiXCR on the 5' RACE reads; one entry per CDR3 protein. The repertoire includes about 1,500,000 distinct CDR3 sequences, roughly 30% of them detected once, and roughly 8.2% sits in the top ten. Sequenced material: blood. The receptors originated from a woman in her thirties in good health.

This clonotype was seen a few times. The chain uses TRBV7-8 and TRBJ2-1; a possible D gene is TRBD1 (5 bases). Germline V gives CDR1 SGHVS, CDR2 FQNEAQ. Trimming removed 1 base at V and 10 bases at J, with 11 bases between. The CDR3 is 13 residues long. The CDR3, as DNA: TGTGCCAGCAGCTTAGATCAGGGCTGGGAGCAGTTCTTC. It encodes CASSLDQGWEQFF.

This clonotype was recorded a few times. This sequence joins TRBV27 and TRBJ2-7; 11 bases agree with TRBD2. There are 15 residues in the CDR3. The V gene end was trimmed by 6 bases and the J gene end by 3 bases; junction bases not matched to a gene: 7. Germline V gives CDR1 MNHEY, CDR2 SMNVEV (reference sequence). The CDR3 protein is CASRASGRRGYEQYF. In DNA form, the CDR3 reads TGTGCCAGCAGGGCTAGCGGGAGGAGAGGCTACGAGCAGTACTTC.

The chain joins TRBV7-2 to TRBJ2-5, with TRBD2 matching over 9 bases. Per germline, CDR1 SGHTA and CDR2 FQGNSA. The CDR3 is made up of 16 amino acids. Trimming cost V 5 bases and J 5 bases; bases outside gene matches: 12. The CDR3 loop reads CASSPGGAGGPETQYF. DNA of the CDR3: TGTGCCAGCAGCCCAGGAGGGGCGGGAGGGCCGGAGACCCAGTACTTC.

This clonotype was detected only a few times. The rearrangement joins TRBV7-2 to TRBJ1-4; TRBD1 matches 9 bases. V lost 6 bases to trimming and J lost 8 bases; unmatched junction nucleotides: 7. CDR3 size: 14 residues. The germline gives CDR1 SGHTA, CDR2 FQGNSA. CDR3 loop: CASRQTGGQEKLFF. CDR3 nucleotides: TGTGCCAGCAGACAAACAGGGGGCCAGGAAAAACTGTTTTTT.

Concerning this clonotype: One end of the junction fails to match germline, which may point to a read error. V usage is TRBV12-3 or TRBV12-4 and J usage is TRBJ2-1; TRBD1 is a possible D gene (6 bases). This CDR3 is 15 amino acids long. The CDR3 DNA is TGCGCCAGCAGTTTTCGGCGGCAACTGGACAATGGACAGTCCTTC. Its translation: CASSFRRQLDNGQSF.

This clonotype appeared a few times. The chain combines TRBV20-1 with TRBJ2-5; D unresolved. The CDR3 is 11 residues long. V lost 5 bases and J 5 bases, leaving 9 bases between the germline ends. Germline-derived CDR1 and CDR2 are DFQATT and SNEGSKA (reference sequence). For the CDR3, the DNA is TGCAGTGCTCTCCAAGAGGAGACCCAGTACTTC. Translated: CSALQEETQYF.

This clonotype was detected only once. The genes are TRBV6-5 and TRBJ1-1; D remains ambiguous. This CDR3 has 13 residues. Trimming took 4 bases from V and 0 from J, leaving 6 bases between them. Germline V gene data show CDR1 as MNHEY and CDR2 as SVGAGI. The CDR3 spells CASSCDLNTEAFF. The CDR3 DNA reads as TGTGCCAGCAGTTGCGATCTGAACACTGAAGCTTTCTTT.

The chain employs TRBV12-3 or TRBV12-4 and TRBJ1-4, with unresolved D. This CDR3 has 17 residues. The V and J ends lost 7 bases and 8 bases respectively, with 26 bases between them. CDR3 DNA sequence: TGTGCCAGCACGCTAGCGTCGAACCTCCAACTAAGGGAAAAACTGTTTTTT. It is translated as CASTLASNLQLREKLFF.

This clonotype was observed a handful of times. The chain combines TRBV11-3 with TRBJ2-1; TRBD1 aligns across 10 bases. Germline V gene data show CDR1 as SGHNT and CDR2 as YENEEA. V was clipped by 1 base and J by 9 bases; unmatched bases: 9. The CDR3 spans 16 residues. The CDR3 loop reads CASSLGTGGIAGEQFF. Written as DNA, the CDR3 is TGTGCCAGCAGCTTAGGGACAGGGGGAATTGCGGGTGAGCAGTTCTTC.

This clonotype was observed a handful of times. The gene calls are TRBV29-1 and TRBJ1-4, with D possibly TRBD1 on 6 matching bases. V lost 4 bases to trimming and J lost 5 bases, with 11 bases between them. This CDR3 is built from 13 residues. In germline, CDR1 is SQVTM, CDR2 ANQGSEA. The CDR3 bases are TGCAGCGTTGCGGACAGTCGAAATGAAAAACTGTTTTTT. Protein: CSVADSRNEKLFF.

This chain uses TRBV6-5 with TRBJ2-1, with 9 bases identical to TRBD2. The V segment lost 0 bases and the J segment 9 bases; nucleotides outside the gene matches: 9. Germline CDR1 reads MNHEY; CDR2 reads SVGAGI. The CDR3 runs to 16 residues. Here the CDR3 DNA reads TGTGCCAGCAGTTACTCGCCCGCGGGGGGGCCGGGTGAGCAGTTCTTC. Translation: CASSYSPAGGPGEQFF.

The gene calls are TRBV18 and TRBJ1-2, with 10 bases that match TRBD1. Germline trimming cut 2 bases from V and 6 bases from J; bases unmatched to any gene: 6. This CDR3 region has 15 residues. Germline loops: CDR1 KGHSH, CDR2 LQKENI. CDR3 in amino acids: CASSPGTGDKDGYTF. In nucleotides, the CDR3 is TGTGCCAGCTCACCAGGGACAGGGGATAAGGATGGCTACACCTTC.